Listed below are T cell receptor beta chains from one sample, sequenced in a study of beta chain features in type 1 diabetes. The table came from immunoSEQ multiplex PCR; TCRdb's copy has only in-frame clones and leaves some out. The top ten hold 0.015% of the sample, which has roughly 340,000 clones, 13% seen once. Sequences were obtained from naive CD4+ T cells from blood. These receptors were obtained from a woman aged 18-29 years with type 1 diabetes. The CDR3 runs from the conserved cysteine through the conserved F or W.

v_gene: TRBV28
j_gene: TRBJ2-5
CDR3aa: CASSTTSGRFEETQYF

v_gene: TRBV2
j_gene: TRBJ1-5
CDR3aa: CATRQYSNQPQHF

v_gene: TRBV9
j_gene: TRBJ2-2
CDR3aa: CASSVSGGAGTGELFF

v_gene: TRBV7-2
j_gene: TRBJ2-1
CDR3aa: CASSWKENEQFF

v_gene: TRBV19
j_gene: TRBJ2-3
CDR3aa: CASRDGGPRTDTQYF

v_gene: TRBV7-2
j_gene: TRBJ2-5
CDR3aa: CASSRGGIQETQYF

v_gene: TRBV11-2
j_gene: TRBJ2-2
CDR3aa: CASSLEQLIQGGTGELFF

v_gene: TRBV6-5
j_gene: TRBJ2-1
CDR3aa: CASSPRTGHNEQFF

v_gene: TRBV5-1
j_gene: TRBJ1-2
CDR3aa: CASSPRDRYGYTF

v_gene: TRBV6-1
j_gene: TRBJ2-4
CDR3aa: CASSEVGGAKNIQYF

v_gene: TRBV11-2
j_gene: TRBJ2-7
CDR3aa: CASSSSGLRVGEQYF

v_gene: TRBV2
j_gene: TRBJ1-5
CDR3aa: CASSERTGMNQPQHF

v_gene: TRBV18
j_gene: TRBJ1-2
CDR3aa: CASSLGQALYGYTF

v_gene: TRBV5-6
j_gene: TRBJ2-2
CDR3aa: CASSLDRVTGELFF

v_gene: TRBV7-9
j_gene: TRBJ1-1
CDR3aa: CASSLDGGRTEAFF